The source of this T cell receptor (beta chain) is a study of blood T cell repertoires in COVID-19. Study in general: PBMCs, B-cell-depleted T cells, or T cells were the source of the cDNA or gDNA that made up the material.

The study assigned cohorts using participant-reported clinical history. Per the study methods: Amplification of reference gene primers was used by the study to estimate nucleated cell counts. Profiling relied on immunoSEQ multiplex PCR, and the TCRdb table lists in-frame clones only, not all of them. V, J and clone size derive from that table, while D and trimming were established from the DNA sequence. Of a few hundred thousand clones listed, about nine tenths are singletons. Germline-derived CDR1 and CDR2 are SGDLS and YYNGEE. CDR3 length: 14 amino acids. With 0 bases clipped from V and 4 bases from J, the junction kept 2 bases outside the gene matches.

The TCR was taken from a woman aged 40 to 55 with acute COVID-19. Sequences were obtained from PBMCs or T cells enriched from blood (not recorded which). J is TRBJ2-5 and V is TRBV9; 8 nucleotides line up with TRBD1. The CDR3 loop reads CASSVGQGAETQYF. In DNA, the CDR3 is TGTGCCAGCAGCGTAGGTCAGGGGGCAGAGACCCAGTACTTC.